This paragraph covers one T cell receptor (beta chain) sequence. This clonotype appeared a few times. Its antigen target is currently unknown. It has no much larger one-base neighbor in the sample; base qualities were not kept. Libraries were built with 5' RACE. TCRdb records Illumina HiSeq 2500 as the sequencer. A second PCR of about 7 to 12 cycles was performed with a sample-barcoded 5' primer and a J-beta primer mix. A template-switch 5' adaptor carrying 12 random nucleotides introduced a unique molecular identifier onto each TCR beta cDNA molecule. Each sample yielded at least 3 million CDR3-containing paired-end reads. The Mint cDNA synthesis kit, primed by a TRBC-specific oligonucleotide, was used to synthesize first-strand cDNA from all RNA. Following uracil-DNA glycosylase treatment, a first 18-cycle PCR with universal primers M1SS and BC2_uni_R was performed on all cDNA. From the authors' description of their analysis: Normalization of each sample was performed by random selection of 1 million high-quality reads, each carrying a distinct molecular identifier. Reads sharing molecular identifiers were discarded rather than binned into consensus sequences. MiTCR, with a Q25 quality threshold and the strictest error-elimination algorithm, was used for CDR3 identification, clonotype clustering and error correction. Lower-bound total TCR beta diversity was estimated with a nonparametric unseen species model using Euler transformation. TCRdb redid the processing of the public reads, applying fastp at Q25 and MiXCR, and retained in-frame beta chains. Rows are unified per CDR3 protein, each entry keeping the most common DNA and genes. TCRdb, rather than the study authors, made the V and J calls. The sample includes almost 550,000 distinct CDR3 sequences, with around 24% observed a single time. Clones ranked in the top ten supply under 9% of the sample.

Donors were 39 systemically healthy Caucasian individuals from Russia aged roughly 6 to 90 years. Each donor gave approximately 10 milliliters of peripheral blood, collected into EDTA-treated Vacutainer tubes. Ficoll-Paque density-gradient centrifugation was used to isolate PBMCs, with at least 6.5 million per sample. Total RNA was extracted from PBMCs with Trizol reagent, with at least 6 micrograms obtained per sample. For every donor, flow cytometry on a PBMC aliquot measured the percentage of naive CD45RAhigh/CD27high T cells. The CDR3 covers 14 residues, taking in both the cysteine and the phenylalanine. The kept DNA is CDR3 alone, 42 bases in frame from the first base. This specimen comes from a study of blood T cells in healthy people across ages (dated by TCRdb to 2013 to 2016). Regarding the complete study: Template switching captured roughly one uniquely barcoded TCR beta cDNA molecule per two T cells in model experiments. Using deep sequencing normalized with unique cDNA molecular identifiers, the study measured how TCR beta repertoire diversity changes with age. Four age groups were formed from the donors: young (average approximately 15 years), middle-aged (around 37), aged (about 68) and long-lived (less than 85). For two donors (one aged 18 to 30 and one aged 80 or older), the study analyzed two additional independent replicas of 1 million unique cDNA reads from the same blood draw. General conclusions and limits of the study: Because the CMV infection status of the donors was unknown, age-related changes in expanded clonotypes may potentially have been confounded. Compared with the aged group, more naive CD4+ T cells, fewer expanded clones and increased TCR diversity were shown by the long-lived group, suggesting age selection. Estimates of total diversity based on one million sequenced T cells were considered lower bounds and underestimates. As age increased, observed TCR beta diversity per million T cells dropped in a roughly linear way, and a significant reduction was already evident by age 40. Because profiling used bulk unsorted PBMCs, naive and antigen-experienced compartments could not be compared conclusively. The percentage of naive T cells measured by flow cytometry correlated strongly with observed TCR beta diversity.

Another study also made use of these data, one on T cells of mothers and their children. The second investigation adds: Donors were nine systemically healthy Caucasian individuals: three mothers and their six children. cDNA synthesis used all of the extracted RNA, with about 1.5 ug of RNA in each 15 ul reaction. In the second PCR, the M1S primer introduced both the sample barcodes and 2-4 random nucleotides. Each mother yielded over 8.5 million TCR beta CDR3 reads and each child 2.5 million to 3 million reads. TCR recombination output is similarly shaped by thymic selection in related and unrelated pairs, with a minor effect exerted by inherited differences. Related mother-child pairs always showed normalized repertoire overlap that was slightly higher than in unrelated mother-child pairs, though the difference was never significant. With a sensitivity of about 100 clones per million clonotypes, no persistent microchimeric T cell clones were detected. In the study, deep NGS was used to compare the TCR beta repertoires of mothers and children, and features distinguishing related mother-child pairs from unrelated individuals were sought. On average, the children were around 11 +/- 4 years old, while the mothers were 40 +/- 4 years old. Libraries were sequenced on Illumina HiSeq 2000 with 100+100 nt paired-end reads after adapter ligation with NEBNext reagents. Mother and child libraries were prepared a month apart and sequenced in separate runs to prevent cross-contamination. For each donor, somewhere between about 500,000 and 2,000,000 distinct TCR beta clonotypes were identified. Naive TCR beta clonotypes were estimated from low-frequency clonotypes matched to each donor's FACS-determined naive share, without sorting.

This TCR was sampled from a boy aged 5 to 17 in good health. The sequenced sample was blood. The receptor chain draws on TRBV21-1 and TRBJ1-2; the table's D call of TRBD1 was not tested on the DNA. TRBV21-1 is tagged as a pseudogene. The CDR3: CASSKEGTGNGCTF. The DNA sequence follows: TGTGCCAGCAGCAAAGAAGGGACAGGGAATGGCTGCACCTTC.